These 4 T cell receptor beta chains were all obtained from the same sample, sequenced in a study of T cells after posttransplantation cyclophosphamide. Cyclophosphamide on days +3 and +4 followed busulfan-fludarabine conditioning and a marrow graft. Assay used: immunoSEQ multiplex PCR; TCRdb lists only in-frame clones, some missing. This sample carries approximately 10,000 clones and no singletons, and 26% goes to the top ten. The material was PBMCs, obtained after allogeneic stem cell transplant with posttransplant cyclophosphamide. Source of these receptors: a female patient in her forties who received an allogeneic stem cell transplant from a related donor, was CMV-positive, and had no GVHD. The graft donor may account for some of the T cells.

This clone was counted at least ten times. The chain employs TRBV27 and TRBJ2-6; D uncertain. CDR1 and CDR2 (germline): MNHEY, SMNVEV (reference sequence). CDR3 length: 15 amino acids. V was shortened by 1 base and J by 2 bases, with 6 bases between the two germline ends. The CDR3 sequence is CASSLLIPGANVLTF. CDR3 coding DNA: TGTGCCAGCAGTTTATTAATCCCTGGGGCCAACGTCCTGACTTTC. Filled out from reference TRBV27 and TRBJ2-6, the complete variable domain reads EAQVTQNPRYLITVTGKKLTVTCSQNMNHEYMSWYRQDPGLGLRQIYYSMNVEVTDKGDVPEGYKVSRKEKRNFPLILESPSPNQTSLYFCASSLLIPGANVLTFGAGSRLTVL.

There are many counts of this clone. The same CDR3 arises from other DNA sequences in this sample as well. This rearrangement joins TRBV9 to TRBJ2-7; D is unresolved. The CDR3 loop spans 15 amino acids. CDR1 SGDLS and CDR2 YYNGEE come from the germline V gene. The CDR3 DNA is TGTGCTATTTTTTTCAAGCAGGAGACGGCATACGAGCAGTACTTC. Translated, it gives CAIFFKQETAYEQYF.

Many counts were recorded for this clone. The rearrangement joins TRBV5-4 to TRBJ1-1, with D possibly being TRBD1 (5 bases). There are 14 residues in the CDR3. Per germline, CDR1 SGHNT and CDR2 YYREEE (reference sequence). The ends were cut back, 4 bases at V and 2 bases at J, with 12 bases in the middle. This chain's CDR3 is CASSRGGGNTEAFF. The CDR3, as DNA: TGTGCCAGCAGCAGGGGCGGGGGAAACACTGAAGCTTTCTTT.

This clone was counted ten times or more. This chain connects TRBV7-9 to TRBJ1-2; 8 bases line up with TRBD1. The germline CDR1 and CDR2 sequences are SEHNR and FQNEAQ (reference sequence). The junction had 0 bases not matched to a gene; V was cut back by 1 base and J by 2 bases. The CDR3 totals 14 residues. The CDR3 reads CASSLGQGNYGYTF. The CDR3 region has the DNA TGTGCCAGCAGCTTAGGACAGGGGAACTATGGCTACACCTTC.